The 3 T cell receptor beta chains listed next were all sequenced from one sample in a study of T cells in Graves' hyperthyroidism and ophthalmopathy. Amplified regions were TCR beta CDR3 sequences from RNA transcripts. First-round RT-PCR with HTBI primers amplified the TCR CDR3 region. TCRdb reprocessed the multiplex PCR reads with MiXCR, giving one entry per CDR3 protein. Counted here are around 720,000 distinct CDR3 sequences, around a third occurring once; the ten biggest clones make up around 31%. The source material was blood. The origin of the receptors is a woman aged 40 to 50 with Graves' hyperthyroidism.

This clonotype turned up a few times. The chain links TRBV5-6 to TRBJ2-2, with 7 bases identical to TRBD1. Losses at the gene ends were 5 bases for V and 7 bases for J; bases not matched to a gene: 17. CDR1 SGHDT and CDR2 YYEEEE come from the germline V gene. The CDR3 is 17 amino acids. In nucleotides, the CDR3 is TGTGCCAGCAGTTACGCGCCACAGGGGCCTTGGGGCGGGGAGCTGTTTTTT. Translating it yields CASSYAPQGPWGGELFF.

The genes are TRBV6-5 and TRBJ2-5, with TRBD2 identical over 10 bases. Unmatched junction bases numbered 7, after V lost 7 bases and J lost 2 bases. Germline loops: CDR1 MNHEY, CDR2 SVGAGI. CDR3 length: 15 residues. The CDR3 sequence: CASNLAGGQQETQYF. The DNA for the CDR3 is TGTGCCAGCAACTTAGCGGGGGGTCAACAAGAGACCCAGTACTTC.

The chain links TRBV6-5 to TRBJ2-7; no reliable D call. Germline V gene sequence: CDR1 MNHEY, CDR2 SVGAGI. The CDR3 spans 14 residues. V lost 1 base, J lost 9 bases, and 16 bases lay in between. In DNA form, the CDR3 reads TGTGCCAGCAGTTACTTTGGACGGCAGGTGGGGCAGTACTTC. As protein: CASSYFGRQVGQYF.